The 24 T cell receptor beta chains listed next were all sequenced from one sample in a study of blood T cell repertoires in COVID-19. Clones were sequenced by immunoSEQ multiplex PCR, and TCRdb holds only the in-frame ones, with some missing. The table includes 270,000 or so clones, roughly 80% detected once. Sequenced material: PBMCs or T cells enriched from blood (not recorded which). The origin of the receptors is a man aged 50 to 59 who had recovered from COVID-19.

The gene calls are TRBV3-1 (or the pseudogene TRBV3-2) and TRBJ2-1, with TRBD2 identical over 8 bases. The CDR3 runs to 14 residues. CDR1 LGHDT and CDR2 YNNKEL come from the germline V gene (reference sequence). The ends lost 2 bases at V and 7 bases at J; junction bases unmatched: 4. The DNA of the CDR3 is TGTGCCAGCAGCCAATGGACTAGCTTGAATGAGCAGTTCTTC. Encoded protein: CASSQWTSLNEQFF.

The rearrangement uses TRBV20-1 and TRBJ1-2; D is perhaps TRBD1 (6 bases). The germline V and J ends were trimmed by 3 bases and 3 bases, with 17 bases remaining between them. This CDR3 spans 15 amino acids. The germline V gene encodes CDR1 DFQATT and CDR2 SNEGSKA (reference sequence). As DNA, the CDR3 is TGCAGTGCTAGTAGGGCAGGGGAGGGCCACTATGGCTACACCTTC. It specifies CSASRAGEGHYGYTF.

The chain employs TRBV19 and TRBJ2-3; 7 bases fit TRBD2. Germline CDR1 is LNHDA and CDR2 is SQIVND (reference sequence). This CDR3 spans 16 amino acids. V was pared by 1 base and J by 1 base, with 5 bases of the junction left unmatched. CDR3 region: CASSIGGGTGTDTQYF. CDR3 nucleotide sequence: TGTGCCAGTAGTATAGGGGGGGGAACCGGCACAGATACGCAGTATTTT.

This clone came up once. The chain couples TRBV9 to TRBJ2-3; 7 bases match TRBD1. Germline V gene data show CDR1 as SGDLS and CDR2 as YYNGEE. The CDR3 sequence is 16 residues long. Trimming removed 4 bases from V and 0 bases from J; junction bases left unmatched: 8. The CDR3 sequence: CASSLGQTPSTDTQYF. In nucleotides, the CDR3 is TGTGCCAGCAGCTTGGGACAGACCCCCAGCACAGATACGCAGTATTTT.

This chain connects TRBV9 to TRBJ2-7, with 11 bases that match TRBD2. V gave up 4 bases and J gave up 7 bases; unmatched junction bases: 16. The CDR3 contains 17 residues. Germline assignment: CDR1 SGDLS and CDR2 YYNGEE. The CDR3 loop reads CASSLGKGTSGPGEQYF. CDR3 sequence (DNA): TGTGCCAGCAGCCTAGGCAAGGGGACTAGCGGTCCGGGGGAGCAGTACTTC.

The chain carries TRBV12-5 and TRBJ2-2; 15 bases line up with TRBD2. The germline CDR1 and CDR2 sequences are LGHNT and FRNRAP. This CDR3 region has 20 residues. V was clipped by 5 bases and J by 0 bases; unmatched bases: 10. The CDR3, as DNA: TGTGCTAGTGGTCCCCAGGGACTAGCGGGAGGCCCCGCGAACACCGGGGAGCTGTTTTTT. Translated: CASGPQGLAGGPANTGELFF.

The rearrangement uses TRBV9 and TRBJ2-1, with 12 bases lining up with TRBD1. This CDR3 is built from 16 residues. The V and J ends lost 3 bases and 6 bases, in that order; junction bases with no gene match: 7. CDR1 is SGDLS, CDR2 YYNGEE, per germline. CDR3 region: CASSGLGQGARNEQFF. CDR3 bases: TGTGCCAGCAGCGGGCTGGGACAGGGGGCCCGCAATGAGCAGTTCTTC.

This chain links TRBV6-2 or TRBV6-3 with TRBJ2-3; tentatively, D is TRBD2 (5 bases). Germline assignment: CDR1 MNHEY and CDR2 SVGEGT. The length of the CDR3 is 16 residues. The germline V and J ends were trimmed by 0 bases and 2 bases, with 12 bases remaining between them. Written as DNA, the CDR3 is TGTGCCAGCAGTTACTCGAGACTATCCAACACAGATACGCAGTATTTT. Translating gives CASSYSRLSNTDTQYF.

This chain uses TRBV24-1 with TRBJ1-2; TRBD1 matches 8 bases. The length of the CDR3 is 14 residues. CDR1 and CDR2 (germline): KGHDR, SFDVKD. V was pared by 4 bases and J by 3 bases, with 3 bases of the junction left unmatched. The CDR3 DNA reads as TGTGCCACCAGTGACTCAGGGGGCCACTATGGCTACACCTTC. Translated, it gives CATSDSGGHYGYTF.

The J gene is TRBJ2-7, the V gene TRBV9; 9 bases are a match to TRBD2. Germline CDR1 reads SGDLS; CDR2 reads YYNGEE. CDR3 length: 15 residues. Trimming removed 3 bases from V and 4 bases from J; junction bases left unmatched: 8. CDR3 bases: TGTGCCAGCAGCGGAGGAGCGGGGGGAGAGTACGAGCAGTACTTC. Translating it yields CASSGGAGGEYEQYF.

As DNA, the CDR3 is TGTGCCAGCAGCCGAGCAAACAGTGGACAGGGAAGCTATGGCTACACCTTC. Its protein is CASSRANSGQGSYGYTF. This sequence joins TRBV5-6 and TRBJ1-2; 8 bases line up with TRBD1. The trim removed 4 bases at V and 4 bases at J, leaving 15 bases unmatched. Looked up from germline, CDR1 is SGHDT and CDR2 is YYEEEE. The CDR3 loop spans 17 amino acids.

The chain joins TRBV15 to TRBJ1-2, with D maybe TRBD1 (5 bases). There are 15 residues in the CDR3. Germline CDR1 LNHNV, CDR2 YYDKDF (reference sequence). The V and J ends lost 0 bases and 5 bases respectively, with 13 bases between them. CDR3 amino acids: CATSRDQGTPYGYTF. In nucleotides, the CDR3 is TGTGCCACCAGCAGAGACCAGGGCACTCCTTATGGCTACACCTTC.

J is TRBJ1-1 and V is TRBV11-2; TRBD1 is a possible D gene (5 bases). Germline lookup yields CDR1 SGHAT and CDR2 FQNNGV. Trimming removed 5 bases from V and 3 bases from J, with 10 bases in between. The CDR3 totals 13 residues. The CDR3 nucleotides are TGTGCCAGCAGCGCACAGGAACACACTGAAGCTTTCTTT. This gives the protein CASSAQEHTEAFF. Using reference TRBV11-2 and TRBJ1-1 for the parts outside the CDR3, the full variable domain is EAGVAQSPRYKIIEKRQSVAFWCNPISGHATLYWYQQILGQGPKLLIQFQNNGVVDDSQLPKDRFSAERLKGVDSTLKIQPAKLEDSAVYLCASSAQEHTEAFFGQGTRLTVV.

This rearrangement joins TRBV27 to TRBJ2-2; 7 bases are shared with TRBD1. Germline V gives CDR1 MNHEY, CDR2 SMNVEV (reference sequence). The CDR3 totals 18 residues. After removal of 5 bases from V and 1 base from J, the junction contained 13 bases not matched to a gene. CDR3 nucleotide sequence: TGTGCCAGCAGTCCGCAAAGGGGAACAGGGGTGAACACCGGGGAGCTGTTTTTT. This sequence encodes CASSPQRGTGVNTGELFF.

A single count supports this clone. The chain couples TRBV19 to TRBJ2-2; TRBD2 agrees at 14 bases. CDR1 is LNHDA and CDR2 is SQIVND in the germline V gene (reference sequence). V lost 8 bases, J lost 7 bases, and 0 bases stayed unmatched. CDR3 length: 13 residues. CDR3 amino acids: CASGLAGGGELFF. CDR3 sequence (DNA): TGTGCCAGTGGACTAGCGGGAGGCGGGGAGCTGTTTTTT.

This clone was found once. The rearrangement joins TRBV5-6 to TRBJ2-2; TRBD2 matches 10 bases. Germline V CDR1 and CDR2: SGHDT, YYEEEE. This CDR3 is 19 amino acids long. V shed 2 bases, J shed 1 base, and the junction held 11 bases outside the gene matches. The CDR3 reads CASSLWASGGLKNTGELFF. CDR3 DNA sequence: TGTGCCAGCAGCTTATGGGCTAGCGGGGGCCTCAAGAACACCGGGGAGCTGTTTTTT.

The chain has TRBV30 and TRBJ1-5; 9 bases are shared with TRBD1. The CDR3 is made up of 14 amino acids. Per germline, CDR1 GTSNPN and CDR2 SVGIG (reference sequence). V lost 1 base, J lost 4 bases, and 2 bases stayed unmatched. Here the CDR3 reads CAWSADRGNQPQHF. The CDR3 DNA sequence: TGTGCCTGGAGTGCGGACAGGGGTAATCAGCCCCAGCATTTT.

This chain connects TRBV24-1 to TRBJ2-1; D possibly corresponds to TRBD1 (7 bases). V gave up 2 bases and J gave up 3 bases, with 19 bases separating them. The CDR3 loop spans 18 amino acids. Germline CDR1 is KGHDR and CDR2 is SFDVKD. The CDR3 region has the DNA TGTGCCACCAGTGATTCCCCGAGACAGGGAGGTGTCTACAATGAGCAGTTCTTC. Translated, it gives CATSDSPRQGGVYNEQFF.

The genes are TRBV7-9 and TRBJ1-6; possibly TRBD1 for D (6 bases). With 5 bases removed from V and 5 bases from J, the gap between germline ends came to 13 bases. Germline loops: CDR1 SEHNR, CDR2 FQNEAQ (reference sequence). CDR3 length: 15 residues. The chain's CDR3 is CASSPGTLDNSPLHF. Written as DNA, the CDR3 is TGTGCCAGCAGCCCCGGGACATTGGATAATTCACCCCTCCACTTT.

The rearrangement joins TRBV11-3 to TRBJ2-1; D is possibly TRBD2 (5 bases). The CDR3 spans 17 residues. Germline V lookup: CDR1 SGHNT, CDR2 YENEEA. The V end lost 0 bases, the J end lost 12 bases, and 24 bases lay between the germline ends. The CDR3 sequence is CASSLDSGTRSGDGQFF. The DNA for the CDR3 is TGTGCCAGCAGCTTAGATTCCGGCACTAGATCGGGCGATGGGCAGTTCTTC.

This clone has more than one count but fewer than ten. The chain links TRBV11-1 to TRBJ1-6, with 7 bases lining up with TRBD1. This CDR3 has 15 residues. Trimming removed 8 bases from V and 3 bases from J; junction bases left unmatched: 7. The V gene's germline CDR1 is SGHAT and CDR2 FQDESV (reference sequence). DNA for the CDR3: TGTGCCAGCGGCACCCGGACAGGCTATAATTCACCCCTCCACTTT. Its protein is CASGTRTGYNSPLHF.

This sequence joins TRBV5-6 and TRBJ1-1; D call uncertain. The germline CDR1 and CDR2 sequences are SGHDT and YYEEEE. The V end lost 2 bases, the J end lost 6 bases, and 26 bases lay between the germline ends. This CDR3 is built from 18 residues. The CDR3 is CASSLKQLNLGGLAEAFF. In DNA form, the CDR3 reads TGTGCCAGCAGCTTAAAACAATTAAACCTGGGAGGACTGGCTGAAGCTTTCTTT. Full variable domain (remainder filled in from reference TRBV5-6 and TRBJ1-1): DAGVTQSPTHLIKTRGQQVTLRCSPKSGHDTVSWYQQALGQGPQFIFQYYEEEERQRGNFPDRFSGHQFPNYSSELNVNALLLGDSALYLCASSLKQLNLGGLAEAFFGQGTRLTVV.

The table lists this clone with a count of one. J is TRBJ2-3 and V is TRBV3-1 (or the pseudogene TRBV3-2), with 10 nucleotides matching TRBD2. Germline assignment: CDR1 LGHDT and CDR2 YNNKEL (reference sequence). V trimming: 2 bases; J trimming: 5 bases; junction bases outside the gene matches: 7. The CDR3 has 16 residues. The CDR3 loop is CASSQLSGGARDTQYF. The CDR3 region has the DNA TGTGCCAGCAGCCAACTAAGCGGGGGGGCTAGAGATACGCAGTATTTT.

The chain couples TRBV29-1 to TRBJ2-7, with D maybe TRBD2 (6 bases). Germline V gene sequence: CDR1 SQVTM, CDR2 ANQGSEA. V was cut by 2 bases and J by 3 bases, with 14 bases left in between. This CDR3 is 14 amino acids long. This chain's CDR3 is CSVENRVGSYEQYF. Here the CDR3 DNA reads TGCAGCGTTGAAAACCGGGTCGGGAGCTACGAGCAGTACTTC.